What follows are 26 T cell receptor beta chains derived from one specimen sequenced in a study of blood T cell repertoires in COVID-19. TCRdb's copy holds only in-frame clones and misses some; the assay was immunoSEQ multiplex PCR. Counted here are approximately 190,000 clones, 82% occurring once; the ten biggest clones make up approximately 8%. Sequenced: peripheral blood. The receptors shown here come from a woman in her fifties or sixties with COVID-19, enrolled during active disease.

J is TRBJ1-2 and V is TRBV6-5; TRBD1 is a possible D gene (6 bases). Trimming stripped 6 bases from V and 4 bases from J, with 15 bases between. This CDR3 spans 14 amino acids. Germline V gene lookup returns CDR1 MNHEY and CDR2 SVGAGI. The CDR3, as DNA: TGTGCCAGCAGCTCCTCCACAGGGATCTATGGCTACACCTTC. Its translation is CASSSSTGIYGYTF.

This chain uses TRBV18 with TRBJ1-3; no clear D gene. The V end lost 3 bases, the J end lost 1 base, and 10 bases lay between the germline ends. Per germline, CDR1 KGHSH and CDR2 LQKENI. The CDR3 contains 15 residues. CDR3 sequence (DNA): TGTGCCAGCTCACCGACACCTGATTCTGGAAACACCATATATTTT. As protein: CASSPTPDSGNTIYF. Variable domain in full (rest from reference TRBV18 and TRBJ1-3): NAGVMQNPRHLVRRRGQEARLRCSPMKGHSHVYWYRQLPEEGLKFMVYLQKENIIDESGMPKERFSAEFPKEGPSILRIQQVVRGDSAAYFCASSPTPDSGNTIYFGEGSWLTVV.

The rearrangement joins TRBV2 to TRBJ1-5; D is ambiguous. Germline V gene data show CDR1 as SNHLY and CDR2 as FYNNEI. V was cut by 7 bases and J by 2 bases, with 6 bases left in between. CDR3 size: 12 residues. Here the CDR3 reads CASTPGNQPQHF. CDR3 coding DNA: TGTGCCAGCACCCCGGGCAATCAGCCCCAGCATTTT.

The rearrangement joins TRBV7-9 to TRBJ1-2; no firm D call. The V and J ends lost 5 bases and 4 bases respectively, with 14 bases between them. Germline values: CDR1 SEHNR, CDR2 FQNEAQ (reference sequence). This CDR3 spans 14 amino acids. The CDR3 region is CASSRDSLGYGYTF. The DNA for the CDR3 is TGTGCCAGCAGCCGAGACTCTCTCGGCTATGGCTACACCTTC.

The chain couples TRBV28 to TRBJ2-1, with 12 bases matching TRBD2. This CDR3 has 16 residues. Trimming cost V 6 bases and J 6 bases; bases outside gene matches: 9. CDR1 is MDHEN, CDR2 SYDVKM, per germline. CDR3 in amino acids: CASRAASGRVGNEQFF. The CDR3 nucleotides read TGTGCCAGCAGGGCGGCTAGCGGGAGGGTGGGCAATGAGCAGTTCTTC.

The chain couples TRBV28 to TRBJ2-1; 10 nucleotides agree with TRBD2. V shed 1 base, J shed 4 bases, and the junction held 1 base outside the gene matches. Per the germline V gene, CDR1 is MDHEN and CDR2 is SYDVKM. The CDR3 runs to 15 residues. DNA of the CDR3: TGTGCCAGCAGTTTATCACTAGCGGGATACAATGAGCAGTTCTTC. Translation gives CASSLSLAGYNEQFF.

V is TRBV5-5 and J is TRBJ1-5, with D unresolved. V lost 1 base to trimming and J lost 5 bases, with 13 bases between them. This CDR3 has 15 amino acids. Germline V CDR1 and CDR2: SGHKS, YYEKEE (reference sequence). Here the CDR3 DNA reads TGTGCCAGCAGCTTGTTCTCGGGGAGGCATCAGCCCCAGCATTTT. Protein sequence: CASSLFSGRHQPQHF.

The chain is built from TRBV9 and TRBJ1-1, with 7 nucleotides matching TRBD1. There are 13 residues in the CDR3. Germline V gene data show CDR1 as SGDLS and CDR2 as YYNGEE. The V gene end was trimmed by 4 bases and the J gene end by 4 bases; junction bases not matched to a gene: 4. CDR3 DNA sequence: TGTGCCAGCAGCCAGGGGGTTGGCACTGAAGCTTTCTTT. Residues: CASSQGVGTEAFF.

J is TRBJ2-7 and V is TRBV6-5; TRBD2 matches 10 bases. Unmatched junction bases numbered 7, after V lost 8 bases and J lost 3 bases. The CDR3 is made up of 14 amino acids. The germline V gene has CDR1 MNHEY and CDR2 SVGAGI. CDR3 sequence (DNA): TGTGCCAGCTGGGAAAGCGGGAGGGTCTACGAGCAGTACTTC. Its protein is CASWESGRVYEQYF.

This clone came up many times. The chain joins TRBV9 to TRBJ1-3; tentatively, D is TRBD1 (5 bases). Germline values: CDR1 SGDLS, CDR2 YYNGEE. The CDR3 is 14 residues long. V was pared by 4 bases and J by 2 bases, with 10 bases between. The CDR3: CASSPGGAGNTIYF. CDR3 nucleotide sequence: TGTGCCAGCAGCCCTGGGGGGGCTGGAAACACCATATATTTT.

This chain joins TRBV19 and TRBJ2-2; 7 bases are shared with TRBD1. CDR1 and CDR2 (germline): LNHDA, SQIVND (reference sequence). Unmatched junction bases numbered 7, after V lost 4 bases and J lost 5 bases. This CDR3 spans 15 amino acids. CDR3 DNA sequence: TGTGCCAGTAGTAATTACAGGGGTAGGACCGGGGAGCTGTTTTTT. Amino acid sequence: CASSNYRGRTGELFF.

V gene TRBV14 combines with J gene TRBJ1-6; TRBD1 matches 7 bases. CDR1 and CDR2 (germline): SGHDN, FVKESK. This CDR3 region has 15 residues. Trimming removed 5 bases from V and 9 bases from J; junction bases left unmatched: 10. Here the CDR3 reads CASSDRTGGGSPLHF. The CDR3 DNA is TGTGCCAGCAGCGATCGGACAGGCGGTGGTTCACCCCTCCACTTT.

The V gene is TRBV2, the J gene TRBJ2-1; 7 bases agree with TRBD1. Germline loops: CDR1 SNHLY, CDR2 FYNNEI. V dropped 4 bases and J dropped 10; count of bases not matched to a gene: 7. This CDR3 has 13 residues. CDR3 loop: CASSGETGSEQFF. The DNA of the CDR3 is TGTGCCAGCAGTGGAGAGACAGGGTCGGAGCAGTTCTTC.

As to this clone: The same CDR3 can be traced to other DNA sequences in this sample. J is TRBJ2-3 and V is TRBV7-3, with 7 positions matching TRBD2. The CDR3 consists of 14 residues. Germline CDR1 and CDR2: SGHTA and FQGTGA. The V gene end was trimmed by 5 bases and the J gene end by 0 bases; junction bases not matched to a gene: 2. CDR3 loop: CASSSGTSTDTQYF. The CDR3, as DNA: TGTGCCAGCAGCAGCGGGACTAGCACAGATACGCAGTATTTT.

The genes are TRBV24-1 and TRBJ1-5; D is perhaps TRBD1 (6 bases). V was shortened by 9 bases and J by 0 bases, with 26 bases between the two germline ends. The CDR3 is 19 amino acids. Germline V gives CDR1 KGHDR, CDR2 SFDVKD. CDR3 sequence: CATSPAPGVGVYSNQPQHF. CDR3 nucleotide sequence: TGTGCCACCTCTCCAGCCCCAGGGGTCGGGGTTTATAGCAATCAGCCCCAGCATTTT.

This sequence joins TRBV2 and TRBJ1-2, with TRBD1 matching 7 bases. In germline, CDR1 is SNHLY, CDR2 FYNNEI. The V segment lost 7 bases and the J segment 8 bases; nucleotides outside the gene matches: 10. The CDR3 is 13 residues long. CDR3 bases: TGTGCCAGCACCGACCTCAGGGGGTACGGCTACACCTTC. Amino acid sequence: CASTDLRGYGYTF.

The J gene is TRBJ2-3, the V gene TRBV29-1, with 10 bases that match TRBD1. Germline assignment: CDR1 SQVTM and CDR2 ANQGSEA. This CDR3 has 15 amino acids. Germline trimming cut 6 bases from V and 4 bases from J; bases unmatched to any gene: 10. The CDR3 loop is CSVGRGQGSADTQYF. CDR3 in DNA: TGCAGCGTGGGCAGGGGACAGGGGTCGGCAGATACGCAGTATTTT.

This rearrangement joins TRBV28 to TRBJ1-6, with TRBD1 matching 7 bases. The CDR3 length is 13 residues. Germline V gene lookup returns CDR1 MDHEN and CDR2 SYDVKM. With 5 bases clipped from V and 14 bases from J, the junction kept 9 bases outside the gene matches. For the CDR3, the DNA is TGTGCCAGCAGTAGGGACAGCCTAGGGACCCTCCACTTT. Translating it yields CASSRDSLGTLHF.

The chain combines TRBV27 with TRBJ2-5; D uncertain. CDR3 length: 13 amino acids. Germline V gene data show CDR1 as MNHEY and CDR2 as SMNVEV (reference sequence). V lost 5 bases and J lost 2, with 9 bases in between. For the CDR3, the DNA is TGTGCCAGCAGTGGGCCGCTACAAGAGACCCAGTACTTC. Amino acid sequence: CASSGPLQETQYF.

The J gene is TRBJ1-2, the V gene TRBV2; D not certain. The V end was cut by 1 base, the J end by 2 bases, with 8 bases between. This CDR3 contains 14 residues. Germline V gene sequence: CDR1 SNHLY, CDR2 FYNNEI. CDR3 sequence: CASSEDRLNYGYTF. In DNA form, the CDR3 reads TGTGCCAGCAGTGAAGACAGACTAAACTATGGCTACACCTTC.

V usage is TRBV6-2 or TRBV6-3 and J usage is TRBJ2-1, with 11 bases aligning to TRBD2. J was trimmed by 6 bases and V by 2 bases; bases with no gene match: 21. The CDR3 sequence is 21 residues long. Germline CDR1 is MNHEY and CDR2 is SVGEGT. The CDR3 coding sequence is TGTGCCAGCAGTTACCGACTTCCCGGGACTAGCGGTTACCTTCGGGGCAATGAGCAGTTCTTC. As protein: CASSYRLPGTSGYLRGNEQFF.

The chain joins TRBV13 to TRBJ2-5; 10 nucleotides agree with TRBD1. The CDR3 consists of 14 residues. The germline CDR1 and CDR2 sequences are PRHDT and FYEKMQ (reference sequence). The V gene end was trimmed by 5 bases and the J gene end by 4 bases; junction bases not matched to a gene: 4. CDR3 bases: TGTGCCAGCAGCCGCGGACAGGGGGGAGAGACCCAGTACTTC. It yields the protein CASSRGQGGETQYF.

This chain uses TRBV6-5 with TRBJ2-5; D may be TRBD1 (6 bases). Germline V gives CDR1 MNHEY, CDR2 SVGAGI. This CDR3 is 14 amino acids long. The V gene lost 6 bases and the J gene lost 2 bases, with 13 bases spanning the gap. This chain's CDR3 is CASRGRQGQETQYF. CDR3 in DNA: TGTGCCAGCAGGGGGCGGCAGGGGCAAGAGACCCAGTACTTC.

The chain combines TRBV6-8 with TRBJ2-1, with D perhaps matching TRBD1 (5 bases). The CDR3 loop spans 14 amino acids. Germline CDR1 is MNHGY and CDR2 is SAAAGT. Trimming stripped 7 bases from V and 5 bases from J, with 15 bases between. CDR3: CASILRQGDNEQFF. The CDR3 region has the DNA TGTGCCAGCATACTTAGGCAGGGTGACAATGAGCAGTTCTTC.

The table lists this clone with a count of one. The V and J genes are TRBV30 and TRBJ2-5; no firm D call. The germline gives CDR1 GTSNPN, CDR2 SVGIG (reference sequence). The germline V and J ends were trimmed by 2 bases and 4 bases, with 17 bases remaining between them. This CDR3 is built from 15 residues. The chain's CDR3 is CAWSLRNPPPETQYF. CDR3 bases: TGTGCCTGGAGTCTTAGAAACCCCCCCCCAGAGACCCAGTACTTC.

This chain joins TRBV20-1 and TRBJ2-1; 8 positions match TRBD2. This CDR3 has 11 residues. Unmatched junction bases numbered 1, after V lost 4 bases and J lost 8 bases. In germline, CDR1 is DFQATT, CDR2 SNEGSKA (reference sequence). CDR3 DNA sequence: TGCAGTGCTAACGGGAGGGATGAGCAGTTCTTC. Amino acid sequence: CSANGRDEQFF.